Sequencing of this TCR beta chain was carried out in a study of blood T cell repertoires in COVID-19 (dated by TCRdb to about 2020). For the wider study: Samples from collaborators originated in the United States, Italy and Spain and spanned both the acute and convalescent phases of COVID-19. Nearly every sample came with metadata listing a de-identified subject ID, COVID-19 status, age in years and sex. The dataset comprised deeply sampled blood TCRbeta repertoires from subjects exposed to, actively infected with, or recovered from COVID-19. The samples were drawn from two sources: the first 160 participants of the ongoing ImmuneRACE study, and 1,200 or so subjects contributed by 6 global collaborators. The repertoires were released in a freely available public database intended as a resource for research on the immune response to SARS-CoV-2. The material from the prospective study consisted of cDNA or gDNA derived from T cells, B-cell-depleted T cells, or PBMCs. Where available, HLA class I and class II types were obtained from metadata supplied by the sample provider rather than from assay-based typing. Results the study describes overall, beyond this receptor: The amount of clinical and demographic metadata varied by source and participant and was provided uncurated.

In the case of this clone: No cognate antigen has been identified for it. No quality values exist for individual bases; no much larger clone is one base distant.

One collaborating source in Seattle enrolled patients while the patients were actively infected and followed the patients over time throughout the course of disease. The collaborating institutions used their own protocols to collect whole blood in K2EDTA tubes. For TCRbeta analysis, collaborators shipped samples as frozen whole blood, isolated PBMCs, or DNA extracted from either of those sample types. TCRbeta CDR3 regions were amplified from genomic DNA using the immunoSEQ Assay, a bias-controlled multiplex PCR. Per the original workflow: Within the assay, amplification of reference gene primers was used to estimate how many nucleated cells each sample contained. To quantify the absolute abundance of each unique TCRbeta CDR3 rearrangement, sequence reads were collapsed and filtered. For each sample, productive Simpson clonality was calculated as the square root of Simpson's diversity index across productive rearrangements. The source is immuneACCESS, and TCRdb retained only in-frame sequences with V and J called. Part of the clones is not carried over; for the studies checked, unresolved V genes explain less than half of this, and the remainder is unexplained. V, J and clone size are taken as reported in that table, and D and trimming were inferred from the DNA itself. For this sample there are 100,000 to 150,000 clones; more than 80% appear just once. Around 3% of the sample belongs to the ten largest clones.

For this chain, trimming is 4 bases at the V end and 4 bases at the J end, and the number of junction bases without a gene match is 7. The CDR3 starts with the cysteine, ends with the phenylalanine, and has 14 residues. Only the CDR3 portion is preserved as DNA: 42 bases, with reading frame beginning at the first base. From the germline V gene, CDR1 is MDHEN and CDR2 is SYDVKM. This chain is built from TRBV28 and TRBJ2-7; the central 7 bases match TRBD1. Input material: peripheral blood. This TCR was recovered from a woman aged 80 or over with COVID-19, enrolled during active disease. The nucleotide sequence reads TGTGCCAGCAGTTCCGGGACAGCATTTTACGAGCAGTACTTC. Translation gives CASSSGTAFYEQYF. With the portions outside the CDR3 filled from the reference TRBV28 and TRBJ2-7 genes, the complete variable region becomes DVKVTQSSRYLVKRTGEKVFLECVQDMDHENMFWYRQDPGLGLRLIYFSYDVKMKEKGDIPEGYSVSREKKERFSLILESASTNQTSMYLCASSSGTAFYEQYFGPGTRLTVT.